Presented here are 10 T cell receptor beta chains from one specimen sequenced in a study of T-cell memory formation after mild COVID-19. MiXCR, run by TCRdb on the 5' RACE reads, gives a single entry per CDR3 protein. The sample lists approximately 500,000 distinct CDR3 sequences, 20% to 25% occurring once. The sample consisted of PBMCs or a T cell subset sorted from them (not recorded which). Receptor source: an adult woman who had mild COVID-19 (a few samples of this study predate the infection). Cell type and time point are not known.

This clonotype was detected only a few times. J is TRBJ1-5 and V is TRBV12-3 or TRBV12-4; TRBD1 agrees at 9 bases. After removal of 6 bases from V and 6 bases from J, the junction contained 9 bases not matched to a gene. The CDR3 covers 15 residues. The CDR3 loop reads CASRYTGGAGQPQHF. CDR3 DNA sequence: TGTGCCAGCAGGTACACAGGGGGCGCGGGTCAGCCCCAGCATTTT.

This clonotype was counted at least ten times. This chain joins TRBV7-9 and TRBJ2-1; TRBD2 agrees at 9 bases. The V gene end was trimmed by 5 bases and the J gene end by 6 bases; junction bases not matched to a gene: 14. The germline CDR1 and CDR2 sequences are SEHNR and FQNEAQ (reference sequence). The CDR3 spans 17 residues. The CDR3 reads CASSPIPRGGEVNEQFF. Here the CDR3 DNA reads TGTGCCAGCAGCCCAATACCCCGCGGGGGGGAGGTCAATGAGCAGTTCTTC. Looking up the rest from reference TRBV7-9 and TRBJ2-1 gives the full variable domain: DTGVSQNPRHKITKRGQNVTFRCDPISEHNRLYWYRQTLGQGPEFLTYFQNEAQLEKSRLLSDRFSAERPKGSFSTLEIQRTEQGDSAMYLCASSPIPRGGEVNEQFFGPGTRLTVL.

CDR3 sequence: CASSQEIMAATGELFF. The CDR3 DNA is TGCGCCAGCAGCCAAGAGATAATGGCGGCCACCGGGGAGCTGTTTTTT. The gene calls are TRBV4-3 and TRBJ2-2; D call uncertain. The CDR3 is 16 residues long. The germline gives CDR1 LGHNA, CDR2 YSLEER. Trimming removed 0 bases at V and 4 bases at J, with 12 bases between.

The chain links TRBV20-1 to TRBJ1-1; D gene ambiguous. The CDR3 runs 13 residues. Trimming took off 6 bases at V and 0 bases at J, with 11 bases between the two ends. The V gene's germline CDR1 is DFQATT and CDR2 SNEGSKA (reference sequence). The DNA of the CDR3 is TGCAGTGCCGGTCCCGTGATGAACACTGAAGCTTTCTTT. Translated, it gives CSAGPVMNTEAFF.

J is TRBJ2-2 and V is TRBV10-3; no clear D gene. The V end was cut by 4 bases, the J end by 5 bases, with 11 bases between. CDR1 is ENHRY and CDR2 is SYGVKD in the germline V gene. This CDR3 comprises 14 residues. The CDR3 coding sequence is TGTGCCATCAGTGGAACAGAACCAACCGGGGAGCTGTTTTTT. The encoded protein is CAISGTEPTGELFF.

This clonotype turned up a few times. The chain is built from TRBV7-9 and TRBJ2-2; tentatively, D is TRBD2 (6 bases). Germline CDR1 reads SEHNR; CDR2 reads FQNEAQ (reference sequence). The V end was cut by 6 bases, the J end by 4 bases, with 15 bases between. The CDR3 covers 15 residues. In nucleotides, the CDR3 is TGTGCCAGCAGGCTGGGACCGGGAGCCACCGGGGAGCTGTTTTTT. The encoded protein is CASRLGPGATGELFF.

This clonotype has only a few counts. The chain joins TRBV5-1 to TRBJ2-5, with 8 positions matching TRBD1. CDR3 length: 15 amino acids. J gave up 1 base and V 7 bases, and 9 bases lay outside the gene matches. Germline V gene lookup returns CDR1 SGHRS and CDR2 YFSETQ. The CDR3 reads CASCQQGGPQETQYF. The CDR3 DNA sequence: TGCGCCAGCTGTCAACAGGGGGGCCCCCAAGAGACCCAGTACTTC.

This clonotype was found a few times. V is TRBV24-1 and J is TRBJ2-5, with D uncertain. Trimming pared 2 bases from V and 6 bases from J, leaving 12 bases between. This CDR3 has 14 amino acids. CDR1 is KGHDR and CDR2 is SFDVKD in the germline V gene. The CDR3 DNA sequence: TGTGCCACCAGTGATTCCCGTCGGACCCAGACCCAGTACTTC. Translated: CATSDSRRTQTQYF.

This chain uses TRBV12-3 or TRBV12-4 with TRBJ1-5; D uncertain. With 0 bases removed from V and 9 bases from J, the gap between germline ends came to 3 bases. The CDR3 has 11 residues. CDR3 region: CASSLAGPQHF. The CDR3 DNA reads as TGTGCCAGCAGTTTAGCAGGGCCCCAGCATTTT.

The chain recombines TRBV5-5 with TRBJ2-7; 9 bases map to TRBD1. The germline CDR1 and CDR2 sequences are SGHKS and YYEKEE (reference sequence). V lost 2 bases to trimming and J lost 5 bases; unmatched junction nucleotides: 5. The CDR3 spans 14 residues. As DNA, the CDR3 is TGTGCCAGCAGCTTACAGGGGGCGCAGGACGAGCAGTACTTC. Amino acids: CASSLQGAQDEQYF.